The text below deals with one TCR beta chain. What it recognizes is unknown. Each donor was healthy, and each was a bone marrow donor. The data are from a study of cytomegalovirus exposure and HLA in healthy donors. Findings and limits, study-wide: TCR beta chain V- and J-gene trimming was linked, in a later analysis, to a missense variant in DCLRE1C.

The study ran its PCR with 60 Vbeta and 13 Jbeta primers. The table came from immunoSEQ multiplex PCR; TCRdb's copy has only in-frame clones and leaves some out. Counted here are tens of thousands of clones, roughly 72% occurring once; the ten biggest clones make up 6.3%. Germline values: CDR1 KGHSH, CDR2 LQKENI. The trim removed 4 bases at V and 13 bases at J, leaving 5 bases unmatched. The CDR3 sequence is 12 residues long. The specimen was PBMCs. The chain joins TRBV18 to TRBJ1-4, with TRBD1 matching 8 bases. The receptor was derived from a man in his forties or fifties in good health and CMV-seronegative. The CDR3 region has the DNA TGTGCCAGCTCACGCCCACAGGGGGGACTGTTTTTT. Encoded protein: CASSRPQGGLFF.